This T cell receptor (beta chain) was captured in a study of blood T cell repertoires in COVID-19. The CDR3 runs to 13 residues. Germline CDR1 is MDHEN and CDR2 is SYDVKM. Trimming cost V 6 bases and J 5 bases, with 13 bases left between them. The protocol was immunoSEQ multiplex PCR, while the TCRdb copy is restricted to in-frame clones and leaves out a portion. The sample has about 100,000 clones, around four fifths seen once. In regard to this clone: This same CDR3 is encoded by further DNA sequences in the sample.

V gene TRBV28 combines with J gene TRBJ1-1; a possible D gene is TRBD1 (6 bases). This receptor was taken from a woman in her 70s with acute or convalescent COVID-19. Sequences were obtained from peripheral blood. The CDR3 sequence is CASSKQGRTEAFF. The CDR3 coding sequence is TGTGCCAGCAGCAAGCAGGGGCGGACTGAAGCTTTCTTT.